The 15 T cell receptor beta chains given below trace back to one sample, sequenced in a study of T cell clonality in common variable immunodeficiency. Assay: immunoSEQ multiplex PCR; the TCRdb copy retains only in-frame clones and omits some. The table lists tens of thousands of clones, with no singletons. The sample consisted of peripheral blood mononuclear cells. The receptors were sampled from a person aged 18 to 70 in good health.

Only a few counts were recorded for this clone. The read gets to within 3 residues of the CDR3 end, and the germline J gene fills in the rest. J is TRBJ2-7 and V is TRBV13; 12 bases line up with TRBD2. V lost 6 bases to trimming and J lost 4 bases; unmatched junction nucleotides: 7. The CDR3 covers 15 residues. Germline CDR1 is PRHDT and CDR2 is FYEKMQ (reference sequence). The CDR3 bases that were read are TGTGCCAGCAGGATACTAGCGGGAGGTCTGTACGAG. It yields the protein CASRILAGGLYE. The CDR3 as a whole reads CASRILAGGLYEQYF.

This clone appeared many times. CDR3 region: CASSSSGTPDTQYF. CDR3 DNA (partial): TGTGCCAGCAGCTCCTCCGGGACTCCGGATACG. V is TRBV7-3 and J is TRBJ2-3; perhaps TRBD2 as D (6 bases). Sequencing ends 3 residues short of the CDR3 end; the germline J gene provides the rest. The germline V and J ends were trimmed by 4 bases and 6 bases, with 14 bases remaining between them. Germline CDR1 is SGHTA and CDR2 is FQGTGA. CDR3 length: 14 amino acids.

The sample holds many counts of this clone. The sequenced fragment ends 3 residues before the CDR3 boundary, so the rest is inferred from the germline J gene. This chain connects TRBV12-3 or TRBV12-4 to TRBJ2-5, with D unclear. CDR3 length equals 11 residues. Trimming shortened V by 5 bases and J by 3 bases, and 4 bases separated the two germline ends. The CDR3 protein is CASSPKETQYF. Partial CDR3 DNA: TGTGCCAGCAGTCCCAAAGAGACC.

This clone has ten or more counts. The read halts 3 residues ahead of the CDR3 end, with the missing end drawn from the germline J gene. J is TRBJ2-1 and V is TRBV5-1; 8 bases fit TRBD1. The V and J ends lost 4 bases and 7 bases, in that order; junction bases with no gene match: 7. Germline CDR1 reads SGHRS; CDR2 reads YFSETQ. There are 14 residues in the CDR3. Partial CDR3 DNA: TGCGCCAGCAGCGCCGGACAGGGAGAGAATGAG. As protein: CASSAGQGENE. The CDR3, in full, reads CASSAGQGENEQFF.

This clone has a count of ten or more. The CDR3 here is CASSSAPTTSSGELFF. The DNA read from the CDR3 is TGCGCCAGCAGCTCCGCTCCGACGACTAGTTCCGGGGAG. The chain recombines TRBV5-1 with TRBJ2-2; a weak D match, TRBD2 (6 bases). The read terminates 3 residues ahead of where the CDR3 ends, so the germline J gene completes it. The V gene's germline CDR1 is SGHRS and CDR2 YFSETQ. V lost 3 bases, J lost 6 bases, and 18 bases lay in between. This CDR3 is built from 16 residues. The variable domain in full, completed from reference TRBV5-1 and TRBJ2-2, reads KAGVTQTPRYLIKTRGQQVTLSCSPISGHRSVSWYQQTPGQGLQFLFEYFSETQRNKGNFPGRFSGRQFSNSRSEMNVSTLELGDSALYLCASSSAPTTSSGELFFGEGSRLTVL.

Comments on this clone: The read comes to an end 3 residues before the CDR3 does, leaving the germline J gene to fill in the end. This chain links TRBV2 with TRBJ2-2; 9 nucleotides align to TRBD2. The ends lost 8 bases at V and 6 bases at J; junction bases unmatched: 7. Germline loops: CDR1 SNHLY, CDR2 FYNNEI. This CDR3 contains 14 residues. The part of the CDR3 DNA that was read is TGTGCCAGCGGGCGGGGGGGCTCTGCCGGGGAG. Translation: CASGRGGSAGE. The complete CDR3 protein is CASGRGGSAGELFF.

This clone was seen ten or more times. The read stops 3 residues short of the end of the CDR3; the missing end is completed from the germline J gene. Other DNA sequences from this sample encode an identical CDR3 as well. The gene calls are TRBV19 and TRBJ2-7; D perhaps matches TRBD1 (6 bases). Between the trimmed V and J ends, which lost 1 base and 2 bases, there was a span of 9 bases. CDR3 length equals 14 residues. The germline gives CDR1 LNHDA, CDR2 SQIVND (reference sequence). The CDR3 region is CASSIGGGAYEQYF. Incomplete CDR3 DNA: TGTGCCAGTAGTATAGGAGGGGGAGCCTACGAG.

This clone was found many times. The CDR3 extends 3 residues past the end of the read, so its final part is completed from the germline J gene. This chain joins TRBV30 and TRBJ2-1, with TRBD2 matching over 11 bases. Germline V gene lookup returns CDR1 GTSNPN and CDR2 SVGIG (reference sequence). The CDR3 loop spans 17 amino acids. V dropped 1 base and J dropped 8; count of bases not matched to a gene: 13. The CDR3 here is CAWSAHLAGGPWDEQFF. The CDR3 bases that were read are TGTGCCTGGAGTGCTCATTTAGCGGGAGGGCCTTGGGATGAG.

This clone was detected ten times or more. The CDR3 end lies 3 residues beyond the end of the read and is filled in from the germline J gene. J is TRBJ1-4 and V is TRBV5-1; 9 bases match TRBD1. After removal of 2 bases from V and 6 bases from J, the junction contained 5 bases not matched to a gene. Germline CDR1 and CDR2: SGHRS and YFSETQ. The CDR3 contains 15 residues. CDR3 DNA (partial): TGCGCCAGCAGCTTAGTTAGGGACAGGGATGAAAAA. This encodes CASSLVRDRDEK. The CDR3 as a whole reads CASSLVRDRDEKLFF.

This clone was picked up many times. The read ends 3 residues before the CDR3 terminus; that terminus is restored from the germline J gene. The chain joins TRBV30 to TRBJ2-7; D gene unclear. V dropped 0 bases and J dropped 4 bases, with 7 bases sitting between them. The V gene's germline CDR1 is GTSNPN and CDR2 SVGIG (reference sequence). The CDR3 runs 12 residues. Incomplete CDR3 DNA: TGTGCCTGGAGTGTCTCGGTATACGAG. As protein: CAWSVSVYE. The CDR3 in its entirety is CAWSVSVYEQYF.

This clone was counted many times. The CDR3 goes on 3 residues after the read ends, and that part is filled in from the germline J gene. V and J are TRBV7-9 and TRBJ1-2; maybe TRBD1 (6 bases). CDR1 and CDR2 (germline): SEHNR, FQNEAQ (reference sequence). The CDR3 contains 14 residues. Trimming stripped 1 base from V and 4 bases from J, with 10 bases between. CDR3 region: CASSLVRGVYGYTF. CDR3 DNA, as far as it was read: TGTGCCAGCAGCTTAGTCAGGGGAGTCTATGGC.

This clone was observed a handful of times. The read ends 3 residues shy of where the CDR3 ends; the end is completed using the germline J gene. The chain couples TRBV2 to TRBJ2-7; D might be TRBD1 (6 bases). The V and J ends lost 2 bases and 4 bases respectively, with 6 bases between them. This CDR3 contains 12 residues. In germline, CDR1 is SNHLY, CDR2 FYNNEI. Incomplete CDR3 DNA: TGTGCCAGCAGTGAACAGGGGTACGAG. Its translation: CASSEQGYE. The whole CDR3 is CASSEQGYEQYF.

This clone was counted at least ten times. The covered CDR3 bases are TGTGCCTGCGGCTGGGAGGGGGCCCTCGGGCAGCCC. This gives the protein CACGWEGALGQP. The entire CDR3 sequence reads CACGWEGALGQPQHF. The chain has TRBV30 and TRBJ1-5, with 7 positions matching TRBD1. The CDR3 end falls 3 residues outside the read, so it is completed with the germline J gene. Trimming cost V 6 bases and J 7 bases; bases outside gene matches: 15. The CDR3 covers 15 residues. Germline CDR1 is GTSNPN and CDR2 is SVGIG (reference sequence).

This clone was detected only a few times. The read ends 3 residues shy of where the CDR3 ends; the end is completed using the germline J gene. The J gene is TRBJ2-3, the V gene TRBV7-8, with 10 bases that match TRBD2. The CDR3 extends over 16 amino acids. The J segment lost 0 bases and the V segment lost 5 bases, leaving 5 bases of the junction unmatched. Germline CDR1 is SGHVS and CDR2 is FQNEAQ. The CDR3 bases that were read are TGTGCCAGCAGCCCCCGGACTAGCGGAAGCACAGATACG. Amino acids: CASSPRTSGSTDT. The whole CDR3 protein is CASSPRTSGSTDTQYF.

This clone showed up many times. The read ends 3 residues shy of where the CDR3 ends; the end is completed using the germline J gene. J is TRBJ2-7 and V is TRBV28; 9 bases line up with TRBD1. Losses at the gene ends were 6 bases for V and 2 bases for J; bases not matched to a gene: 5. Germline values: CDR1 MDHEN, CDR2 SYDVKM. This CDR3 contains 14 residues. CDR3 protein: CASRDTGGPYEQYF. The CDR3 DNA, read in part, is TGTGCCAGCAGAGATACAGGGGGCCCCTACGAG.